This T cell receptor beta chain came from a study of cytotoxic CD8 clonotypes in ibrutinib-treated CLL. Study as a whole: Partial responders approximately 25, complete 2; around twelve progressed and about 14 stayed in remission by median 68 months.

The method was immunoSEQ multiplex PCR; TCRdb's version includes in-frame clones alone and lacks a portion of them. The sample includes some 120,000 clones, more than 55% of them seen just once. Turning to this clone: Its antigen remains unknown.

The CDR3 covers 15 residues. In germline, CDR1 is SGHTA, CDR2 FQGTGA. V was pared by 3 bases and J by 4 bases, with 14 bases between. General study results and limits: At ibrutinib response, clonality increased, and at progression it declined back toward baseline.

Sample: PBMCs, taken after 24 months of ibrutinib treatment. This clonotype was obtained from a human donor with chronic lymphocytic leukemia. The chain carries TRBV7-3 and TRBJ2-3; D perhaps matches TRBD2 (6 bases). The DNA of the CDR3 is TGTGCCAGCAGCTTCAACGGGGGTACAGCAGATACGCAGTATTTT. It translates to CASSFNGGTADTQYF.